A selection of T cell receptor beta chains follows, all from one sample in a study of T cells expressing NK-cell markers. TCRdb re-called the 5' RACE reads and catalogs CDR3 proteins one per entry, DNA excluded. This sample's clone table lists roughly 280,000 distinct CDR3 sequences. Sequencing input: blood T cells: a sorted CD56 or NKG2C T cell subset, CD4+ or CD8+ T cells, or bulk PBMC T cells (not recorded which). Source of these receptors: a young man in good health. The CDR3 runs from the conserved cysteine through the conserved F or W.

v_call	j_call	cdr3_aa
TRBV20-1	TRBJ2-1	CSAAPLNEQFF
TRBV5-1	TRBJ2-2	CASSFGGRNTGELFF
TRBV18	TRBJ2-5	CASSRLAGQGVEETQYF
TRBV5-6	TRBJ2-3	CASSFVSLGTDTQYF
TRBV18	TRBJ2-5	CASSPEGGRETQYF
TRBV7-9	TRBJ1-2	CASSPSGTGSYGYTF
TRBV5-1	TRBJ2-3	CASSSPTLEDTDTQYF
TRBV29-1	TRBJ2-3	CSVRQASSTDTQYF
TRBV20-1	TRBJ2-1	CSAKKRGSYNEQFF
TRBV20-1	TRBJ2-5	CSVRAGNQETQYF
TRBV5-6	TRBJ1-3	CASSPLGENTIYF